This TCR beta chain was captured by sequencing in a study of naive and memory T cell subsets. Whole-blood samples were 2 to 3 ml of peripheral blood from healthy adult volunteers. For blood and skin samples, reverse transcription used TCR alpha and beta constant primers. A single record per CDR3 protein comes from TCRdb applying MiXCR to the 5' RACE reads. The data contain over 25,000 distinct CDR3 sequences, approximately 24% of them seen just once; the ten biggest clones take up around 1.8%. The origin of this receptor is a female donor in good health.

CDR3 region: CSADKTSGSTDTQYF. The CDR3 nucleotides are TGCAGTGCTGATAAGACTAGCGGTAGCACAGATACGCAGTATTTT. The chain joins TRBV20-1 to TRBJ2-3, with 9 nucleotides matching TRBD2. Germline loops: CDR1 DFQATT, CDR2 SNEGSKA (reference sequence). The CDR3 sequence is 15 residues long. The junction had 6 bases not matched to a gene; V was cut back by 5 bases and J by 0 bases.